These T cell receptor beta chains were read from a single sample in a study of blood T cell repertoires in COVID-19. Clones were sequenced by immunoSEQ multiplex PCR, and TCRdb holds only the in-frame ones, with some missing. The sample holds around 61,000 clones, about nine tenths seen once. Sequencing input: peripheral blood. The receptors shown here come from a man between 50 and 59 years old with active COVID-19. CDR3s include the opening cysteine and the closing phenylalanine or tryptophan. A D gene is named only where the DNA matches it firmly. The size field is filled for only some rows; it gives once, few, many or a size class.

d_call: .; v_call: TRBV2; j_call: TRBJ1-1; clone_size: few; cdr3_nt: TGTGCCAGCAGTGAACGGAGGGACGGTCGTGAAGCTTTCTTT; cdr3_aa: CASSERRDGREAFF
d_call: .; v_call: TRBV6-5; j_call: TRBJ2-5; clone_size: .; cdr3_nt: TGTGCCAGCACGTTCCAGGAGACCCAGTACTTC; cdr3_aa: CASTFQETQYF
d_call: TRBD1; v_call: TRBV6-5; j_call: TRBJ1-5; clone_size: .; cdr3_nt: TGTGCCAGCAGACGGACAGGGGATAGCAATCAGCCCCAGCATTTT; cdr3_aa: CASRRTGDSNQPQHF
d_call: .; v_call: TRBV7-9; j_call: TRBJ2-3; clone_size: .; cdr3_nt: TGTGCCAGCCGTAAAAATAGCGGATTCACAGATACGCAGTATTTT; cdr3_aa: CASRKNSGFTDTQYF
d_call: TRBD1; v_call: TRBV19; j_call: TRBJ2-5; clone_size: .; cdr3_nt: TGTGCCAGTATAGCTGGGACAGGGGTCCAAGAGACCCAGTACTTC; cdr3_aa: CASIAGTGVQETQYF
d_call: TRBD1; v_call: TRBV19; j_call: TRBJ2-7; clone_size: .; cdr3_nt: TGTGCCAGGACAGGGGAGCAGTACTTC; cdr3_aa: CARTGEQYF
d_call: .; v_call: TRBV19; j_call: TRBJ1-6; clone_size: .; cdr3_nt: TGTGCCAGTAGGAGGACAGCCAATTCACCCCTCCACTTT; cdr3_aa: CASRRTANSPLHF
d_call: .; v_call: TRBV6-1; j_call: TRBJ1-1; clone_size: .; cdr3_nt: TGTGCCAGCAGTGAGACACAGGCTGGTGAAGCTTTCTTT; cdr3_aa: CASSETQAGEAFF
d_call: TRBD1; v_call: TRBV5-1; j_call: TRBJ2-5; clone_size: once; cdr3_nt: TGCGCCAGCAGCTTGGTGGCCACAGGGGTTGCGAAGACCCAGTACTTC; cdr3_aa: CASSLVATGVAKTQYF
d_call: TRBD2; v_call: TRBV2; j_call: TRBJ2-7; clone_size: .; cdr3_nt: TGTGCCAGCAGGGCGACTAGCGGGATCTACGAGCAGTACTTC; cdr3_aa: CASRATSGIYEQYF
d_call: .; v_call: TRBV29-1; j_call: TRBJ1-1; clone_size: .; cdr3_nt: TGCAGCGTATCAACCCTATGGACCGGGGAAATGAACACTGAAGCTTTCTTT; cdr3_aa: CSVSTLWTGEMNTEAFF
d_call: .; v_call: TRBV27; j_call: TRBJ2-5; clone_size: once; cdr3_nt: TGTGCCAGCAGTTCCTTGAGCGGAGGCGAGACCCAGTACTTC; cdr3_aa: CASSSLSGGETQYF
d_call: TRBD2; v_call: TRBV4-2; j_call: TRBJ2-7; clone_size: .; cdr3_nt: TGTGCCAGCAGCCAAGAAGCGGGGGTAGAGGGGACATCCTACGAGCAGTACTTC; cdr3_aa: CASSQEAGVEGTSYEQYF
d_call: TRBD2; v_call: TRBV24-1; j_call: TRBJ2-1; clone_size: .; cdr3_nt: TGTGCCACCGCTCGGGGGGGGGATACCTACAATGAGCAGTTCTTC; cdr3_aa: CATARGGDTYNEQFF
d_call: TRBD2; v_call: TRBV14; j_call: TRBJ2-5; clone_size: .; cdr3_nt: TGTGCCAGCAGCCATGGCGGGGGGGCGGCCCAGTACTTC; cdr3_aa: CASSHGGGAAQYF
d_call: TRBD1; v_call: TRBV2; j_call: TRBJ2-7; clone_size: .; cdr3_nt: TGTGCCAGCAGTGAGGGGACAGGCTACGAGCAGTACTTC; cdr3_aa: CASSEGTGYEQYF
d_call: .; v_call: TRBV3-1/TRBV3-2; j_call: TRBJ2-7; clone_size: .; cdr3_nt: TGTGCCAGCAGCCAAGATTTGAACACCCCGAAAGAGCAGTACTTC; cdr3_aa: CASSQDLNTPKEQYF
d_call: TRBD1; v_call: TRBV5-1; j_call: TRBJ2-7; clone_size: .; cdr3_nt: TGCGCCAGCAGCCTCGGGACAGCTTACGGCTACGAGCAGTACTTC; cdr3_aa: CASSLGTAYGYEQYF
d_call: TRBD1; v_call: TRBV29-1; j_call: TRBJ1-3; clone_size: .; cdr3_nt: TGCAGCGCTCGACAGGGCTTCTCTGGAAACACCATATATTTT; cdr3_aa: CSARQGFSGNTIYF
d_call: .; v_call: TRBV7-9; j_call: TRBJ1-1; clone_size: .; cdr3_nt: TGTGCCAGCAGCTTACCGGTGACTGAAGCTTTCTTT; cdr3_aa: CASSLPVTEAFF
d_call: TRBD2; v_call: TRBV10-1; j_call: TRBJ2-1; clone_size: .; cdr3_nt: TGCGCCAGCAGTGAACAGACCCGAGCGGGGGGCTACAATGAGCAGTTCTTC; cdr3_aa: CASSEQTRAGGYNEQFF
d_call: .; v_call: TRBV6-6; j_call: TRBJ2-3; clone_size: .; cdr3_nt: TGTGCCAGCAGTCCCGAGTGGGAGCCAGCAGGGGCTCCCGGTTTAGATACGCAGTATTTT; cdr3_aa: CASSPEWEPAGAPGLDTQYF
d_call: TRBD2; v_call: TRBV7-8; j_call: TRBJ2-1; clone_size: .; cdr3_nt: TGTGCCAGCAGAACGGGGCTAGCGGGGAAACACAATGAGCAGTTCTTC; cdr3_aa: CASRTGLAGKHNEQFF
d_call: .; v_call: TRBV18; j_call: TRBJ1-4; clone_size: .; cdr3_nt: TGTGCCAGCTCACCACAGGCGGGTATTACTGAAAAACTGTTTTTT; cdr3_aa: CASSPQAGITEKLFF
d_call: TRBD2; v_call: TRBV2; j_call: TRBJ2-7; clone_size: .; cdr3_nt: TGTGCCAGCAGTGAAGGGACTAGCGGTTTCTCCTACGAGCAGTACTTC; cdr3_aa: CASSEGTSGFSYEQYF
d_call: TRBD2; v_call: TRBV5-4; j_call: TRBJ2-3; clone_size: .; cdr3_nt: TGTGCCAGCAGCTTGGTTGCGGGGGGGGACACAGATACGCAGTATTTT; cdr3_aa: CASSLVAGGDTDTQYF
d_call: TRBD2; v_call: TRBV5-4; j_call: TRBJ2-7; clone_size: .; cdr3_nt: TGTGCCAGCAGCAGGGACTACCTCGAAGAGCAGTACTTC; cdr3_aa: CASSRDYLEEQYF
d_call: .; v_call: TRBV10-2; j_call: TRBJ1-4; clone_size: .; cdr3_nt: TGCGCCAGCAGTTACAGCTCCGCTAATGAAAAACTGTTTTTT; cdr3_aa: CASSYSSANEKLFF
d_call: TRBD1; v_call: TRBV6-2/TRBV6-3; j_call: TRBJ2-6; clone_size: .; cdr3_nt: TGTGCCAGCAGTTACCAGGGGGCGCAATCTGGGGCCAACGTCCTGACTTTC; cdr3_aa: CASSYQGAQSGANVLTF
d_call: TRBD1; v_call: TRBV19; j_call: TRBJ1-5; clone_size: .; cdr3_nt: TGTGCCAGTAAGCCCCCCCAGGGGGCTCAGTCCCAGCATTTT; cdr3_aa: CASKPPQGAQSQHF
d_call: TRBD1; v_call: TRBV13; j_call: TRBJ1-5; clone_size: .; cdr3_nt: TGTGCCAGCAGCCGTCGATTAGGACAGGAAATCTATAGCAATCAGCCCCAGCATTTT; cdr3_aa: CASSRRLGQEIYSNQPQHF
d_call: .; v_call: TRBV6-6; j_call: TRBJ2-3; clone_size: .; cdr3_nt: TGTGCCAGCAGTTACTCGAACGGGGATACGCAGTATTTT; cdr3_aa: CASSYSNGDTQYF
d_call: TRBD2; v_call: TRBV10-3; j_call: TRBJ2-1; clone_size: .; cdr3_nt: TGTGCCATCAGTGCGGGGGAGGGGTACAATGAGCAGTTCTTC; cdr3_aa: CAISAGEGYNEQFF
d_call: TRBD1; v_call: TRBV24-1; j_call: TRBJ1-3; clone_size: .; cdr3_nt: TGTGCCACCGGAAAAGGGGGCTTTGGAAACACCATATATTTT; cdr3_aa: CATGKGGFGNTIYF
d_call: TRBD1; v_call: TRBV4-1; j_call: TRBJ2-1; clone_size: .; cdr3_nt: TGCGCCAGCAGGCCCGGGACAGGGGGCTCTAAACGCTACAATGAGCAGTTCTTC; cdr3_aa: CASRPGTGGSKRYNEQFF
d_call: TRBD2; v_call: TRBV5-1; j_call: TRBJ2-5; clone_size: .; cdr3_nt: TGCGCCAGCAGCTTAGAACTAGCGGGGGAGACCCAGTACTTC; cdr3_aa: CASSLELAGETQYF
d_call: TRBD1; v_call: TRBV6-5; j_call: TRBJ1-2; clone_size: .; cdr3_nt: TGTGCCAGCAGGGACAGGGAGAACTATGGCTACACCTTC; cdr3_aa: CASRDRENYGYTF
d_call: TRBD1; v_call: TRBV19; j_call: TRBJ1-6; clone_size: .; cdr3_nt: TGTGCCAGTAAGGGACAGGCACCCTATAATTCACCCCTCCACTTT; cdr3_aa: CASKGQAPYNSPLHF
d_call: .; v_call: TRBV28; j_call: TRBJ1-3; clone_size: .; cdr3_nt: TGTGCCAGCGGGGCCCGCCAGAGCTCTGGAAACACCATATATTTT; cdr3_aa: CASGARQSSGNTIYF
d_call: TRBD1; v_call: TRBV5-6; j_call: TRBJ2-5; clone_size: .; cdr3_nt: TGTGCCAGCAGCTTGAGGGGGCCCCAAGAGACCCAGTACTTC; cdr3_aa: CASSLRGPQETQYF
d_call: TRBD2; v_call: TRBV6-5; j_call: TRBJ2-3; clone_size: .; cdr3_nt: TGTGCCAGCACCGGGGGGGGCAGGCATACGCAGTATTTT; cdr3_aa: CASTGGGRHTQYF
d_call: TRBD1; v_call: TRBV15; j_call: TRBJ1-5; clone_size: once; cdr3_nt: TGTGCCACCAGCAGAGATCTAAGGGGACAGGGGGCAGGCAATCAGCCCCAGCATTTT; cdr3_aa: CATSRDLRGQGAGNQPQHF
d_call: .; v_call: TRBV4-1; j_call: TRBJ1-1; clone_size: .; cdr3_nt: TGCGCCAGCAGCCAAGATCCAGGGGCCACTGAAGCTTTCTTT; cdr3_aa: CASSQDPGATEAFF
d_call: TRBD1; v_call: TRBV28; j_call: TRBJ1-5; clone_size: .; cdr3_nt: TGTGCCAGCAGCTCGGACAGGCACCGATATCAGCCCCAGCATTTT; cdr3_aa: CASSSDRHRYQPQHF
d_call: TRBD2; v_call: TRBV6-2/TRBV6-3; j_call: TRBJ2-5; clone_size: .; cdr3_nt: TGTGCCAGCAGTTACAGACTAGGAGCGGGAGGGACCCAAGAGACCCAGTACTTC; cdr3_aa: CASSYRLGAGGTQETQYF
d_call: .; v_call: TRBV29-1; j_call: TRBJ1-5; clone_size: .; cdr3_nt: TGCAGCGTTGGGGCAGGGAATCAGCCCCAGCATTTT; cdr3_aa: CSVGAGNQPQHF
d_call: .; v_call: TRBV4-1; j_call: TRBJ2-2; clone_size: .; cdr3_nt: TGCGCCAGCAGCCTCTCTGGGGCGGCCACCGGGGAGCTGTTTTTT; cdr3_aa: CASSLSGAATGELFF
d_call: .; v_call: TRBV12-3/TRBV12-4; j_call: TRBJ1-1; clone_size: .; cdr3_nt: TGTGCCAGCAGCTCCGGGACATACACTGAAGCTTTCTTT; cdr3_aa: CASSSGTYTEAFF
d_call: TRBD1; v_call: TRBV27; j_call: TRBJ1-2; clone_size: once; cdr3_nt: TGTGCCAGCAGGCGTAGGGGGACAGGGGGCGGTGGCTACACCTTC; cdr3_aa: CASRRRGTGGGGYTF
d_call: .; v_call: TRBV10-1; j_call: TRBJ1-1; clone_size: .; cdr3_nt: TGCGCCAGCAGCGCCGGGGGGAACACTGAAGCTTTCTTT; cdr3_aa: CASSAGGNTEAFF
d_call: TRBD2; v_call: TRBV9; j_call: TRBJ2-3; clone_size: .; cdr3_nt: TGTGCCAGCAGCGTTACAAGCGGGAGGGCAGATACGCAGTATTTT; cdr3_aa: CASSVTSGRADTQYF
d_call: .; v_call: TRBV15; j_call: TRBJ1-6; clone_size: .; cdr3_nt: TGTGCCACCAGCAGAGATCTGACAGGTTATAATTCACCCCTCCACTTT; cdr3_aa: CATSRDLTGYNSPLHF
d_call: .; v_call: TRBV5-1; j_call: TRBJ2-7; clone_size: .; cdr3_nt: TGCGCCAGCAGCTACGGACAGTGGGCGGACGAGCAGTACTTC; cdr3_aa: CASSYGQWADEQYF
d_call: .; v_call: TRBV5-5; j_call: TRBJ2-1; clone_size: once; cdr3_nt: TGTGCCAGCACGCAACCCGTGAGCTCCTACAATGAGCAGTTCTTC; cdr3_aa: CASTQPVSSYNEQFF
d_call: TRBD2; v_call: TRBV18; j_call: TRBJ2-7; clone_size: .; cdr3_nt: TGTGCCAGCTCACCAAGCGGGAGGGACCCTTACGAGCAGTACTTC; cdr3_aa: CASSPSGRDPYEQYF